The clone carrying this T cell receptor (beta chain) is a singleton in its sample. The data were obtained in a study of PD-L1 blockade in urothelial cancer. Study at large: Researchers looked at the blood 3 weeks (second dose) and 6 weeks after treatment began.

This table comes from immunoSEQ multiplex PCR, and its TCRdb copy is limited to in-frame clones, with some not included. The sample records tens of thousands of clones, 70% to 90% being singletons. With 7 bases removed from V and 5 bases from J, the gap between germline ends came to 11 bases. CDR1 SEHNR and CDR2 FQNEAQ come from the germline V gene (reference sequence). CDR3 length: 12 residues. This chain links TRBV7-9 with TRBJ1-1; a weak D match, TRBD1 (6 bases). Source: PBMCs, taken around atezolizumab (anti-PD-L1) treatment. The sequence was collected from a man in his 60s with urothelial cancer. The CDR3 DNA is TGTGCCAGCACCAGGGGTTTAACTGAAGCTTTCTTT. Protein sequence: CASTRGLTEAFF. Variable domain in full (rest from reference TRBV7-9 and TRBJ1-1): DTGVSQNPRHKITKRGQNVTFRCDPISEHNRLYWYRQTLGQGPEFLTYFQNEAQLEKSRLLSDRFSAERPKGSFSTLEIQRTEQGDSAMYLCASTRGLTEAFFGQGTRLTVV.